The clone carrying this T cell receptor (beta chain) was counted at least ten times. Time point given: longitudinal time-point 2. The CDR3 has 11 residues. Trimming removed 6 bases at V and 6 bases at J, with 11 bases between. The V gene's germline CDR1 is DFQATT and CDR2 SNEGSKA (reference sequence). The data were obtained in a study of neurological immune-mediated disorders. One entry per CDR3 protein results from TCRdb running MiXCR on the 5' RACE reads. Of about 80,000 distinct CDR3 sequences in the sample, 5.8% are singletons; the top ten hold 7.9%. This TCR was recovered from a woman aged 60-70 years with multiple sclerosis. The V call is TRBV20-1, the J call TRBJ1-1, with D uncertain. The sequenced material came from PBMCs. CDR3 in DNA: TGCAGTGCAGGAGGAATGTCTGAAGCTTTCTTT. Protein product: CSAGGMSEAFF.